The 22 T cell receptor beta chains reported below all come from one sample, sequenced in a study of blood T cell repertoires in COVID-19. Here immunoSEQ multiplex PCR was the method, and the copy in TCRdb shows in-frame clones only, minus some. The sample lists approximately 400,000 clones; 85% to 90% were seen once. Sequencing was carried out using PBMCs or T cells enriched from blood (not recorded which). Receptors originate from a woman between 18 and 29 years old who had recovered from COVID-19.

The rearrangement links TRBV9 to TRBJ1-2; D is unresolved. Germline assignment: CDR1 SGDLS and CDR2 YYNGEE. The CDR3 runs 15 residues. V gave up 0 bases and J gave up 2 bases, with 11 bases separating them. CDR3 loop: CASSVAVYGNYGYTF. The CDR3 DNA is TGTGCCAGCAGCGTAGCCGTCTACGGGAACTATGGCTACACCTTC.

The V gene is TRBV9, the J gene TRBJ2-5; TRBD2 matches 10 bases. There are 16 residues in the CDR3. Germline loops: CDR1 SGDLS, CDR2 YYNGEE. The V gene end was trimmed by 0 bases and the J gene end by 2 bases; junction bases not matched to a gene: 4. This CDR3 is CASSVATAGGQETQYF. Written as DNA, the CDR3 is TGTGCCAGCAGCGTAGCTACAGCGGGGGGGCAAGAGACCCAGTACTTC.

V gene TRBV7-9 combines with J gene TRBJ1-1; D is undetermined. Per the germline V gene, CDR1 is SEHNR and CDR2 is FQNEAQ (reference sequence). The germline V and J ends were trimmed by 5 bases and 5 bases, with 9 bases remaining between them. CDR3 length: 12 amino acids. The DNA for the CDR3 is TGTGCCAGCAGCCGACAAGGAACTGAAGCTTTCTTT. It is translated as CASSRQGTEAFF.

This chain links TRBV13 with TRBJ1-1; 8 bases match TRBD1. Germline V gene lookup returns CDR1 PRHDT and CDR2 FYEKMQ (reference sequence). This CDR3 spans 15 amino acids. Unmatched junction bases numbered 4, after V lost 3 bases and J lost 1 base. CDR3 sequence: CASSFRGPGNTEAFF. Here the CDR3 DNA reads TGTGCCAGCAGCTTCAGGGGGCCGGGGAACACTGAAGCTTTCTTT.

In its sample, this clone was seen once. The V and J genes are TRBV11-2 and TRBJ1-5; TRBD1 aligns across 10 bases. Germline assignment: CDR1 SGHAT and CDR2 FQNNGV. There are 14 residues in the CDR3. V lost 4 bases and J lost 5; bases outside the gene matches: 2. The CDR3 region is CASSYGQGDQPQHF. As DNA, the CDR3 is TGTGCCAGCAGCTACGGACAGGGGGATCAGCCCCAGCATTTT.

The CDR3 DNA reads as TGTGCCAGCAGCTCTCGTAACACTGAAGCTTTCTTT. It codes for CASSSRNTEAFF. This chain joins TRBV6-2 or TRBV6-3 and TRBJ1-1; the D is unclear. The V gene lost 6 bases and the J gene lost 2 bases, with 7 bases spanning the gap. The V gene's germline CDR1 is MNHEY and CDR2 SVGEGT. This CDR3 is 12 amino acids long.

The rearrangement joins TRBV4-1 to TRBJ2-7; D unresolved. CDR1 MGHRA and CDR2 YSYEKL come from the germline V gene. The CDR3 sequence is 15 residues long. Trimming pared 1 base from V and 2 bases from J, leaving 12 bases between. In DNA form, the CDR3 reads TGCGCCAGCAGCCAAGTACCGACTGATCCCTACGAGCAGTACTTC. Its protein is CASSQVPTDPYEQYF.

The V call is TRBV5-4, the J call TRBJ2-7; maybe TRBD1 (5 bases). V dropped 0 bases and J dropped 3 bases, with 10 bases sitting between them. The CDR3 has 14 amino acids. Germline assignment: CDR1 SGHNT and CDR2 YYREEE (reference sequence). CDR3 DNA: TGTGCCAGCAGCTTGGCCGCAGGGTTCTACGAGCAGTACTTC. It codes for CASSLAAGFYEQYF.

The chain is built from TRBV6-5 and TRBJ1-2, with TRBD1 matching over 7 bases. The CDR3 has 13 amino acids. CDR1 and CDR2 (germline): MNHEY, SVGAGI. Trimming took 7 bases from V and 4 from J; bases not matched to a gene: 6. CDR3 sequence reads: CASTLTGPYGYTF. The CDR3 region has the DNA TGTGCCAGCACCTTGACAGGGCCCTATGGCTACACCTTC.

V and J are TRBV5-6 and TRBJ1-3; 9 positions match TRBD1. V lost 2 bases, J lost 0 bases, and 6 bases stayed unmatched. The CDR3 is 17 amino acids. The germline CDR1 and CDR2 sequences are SGHDT and YYEEEE. CDR3 amino acids: CASSLAGTGSSGNTIYF. DNA of the CDR3: TGTGCCAGCAGCTTAGCCGGGACAGGGAGCTCTGGAAACACCATATATTTT.

The chain is built from TRBV13 and TRBJ1-2; a weak D match, TRBD1 (5 bases). V lost 0 bases to trimming and J lost 6 bases, with 17 bases between them. The CDR3 loop spans 16 amino acids. In germline, CDR1 is PRHDT, CDR2 FYEKMQ (reference sequence). The CDR3 here is CASSLGVGGKFNGYTF. The CDR3, as DNA: TGTGCCAGCAGCTTAGGAGTCGGGGGGAAGTTCAATGGCTACACCTTC. Full variable domain (remainder filled in from reference TRBV13 and TRBJ1-2): AAGVIQSPRHLIKEKRETATLKCYPIPRHDTVYWYQQGPGQDPQFLISFYEKMQSDKGSIPDRFSAQQFSDYHSELNMSSLELGDSALYFCASSLGVGGKFNGYTFGSGTRLTVV.

A single count supports this clone. The J gene is TRBJ1-2, the V gene TRBV12-3 or TRBV12-4, with 8 bases matching TRBD1. This CDR3 spans 11 amino acids. CDR3 residues: CATDRANGYTF. In nucleotides, the CDR3 is TGTGCTACGGACAGGGCAAACGGCTACACCTTC.

This clone was recorded once. The J gene is TRBJ2-4, the V gene TRBV5-1, with 7 bases matching TRBD1. Germline V gene lookup returns CDR1 SGHRS and CDR2 YFSETQ. Trimming removed 4 bases from V and 4 bases from J; junction bases left unmatched: 5. This CDR3 is built from 14 residues. Here the CDR3 reads CASSSKGQKNIQYF. CDR3 DNA sequence: TGCGCCAGCAGCAGCAAGGGACAGAAAAACATTCAGTACTTC.

The chain recombines TRBV2 with TRBJ1-1; D ambiguous. Trimming removed 5 bases from V and 7 bases from J, with 20 bases in between. In germline, CDR1 is SNHLY, CDR2 FYNNEI. The CDR3 runs 15 residues. CDR3 residues: CASSLRARTVIEAFF. CDR3 DNA: TGTGCCAGCAGTTTGAGGGCGCGTACCGTAATTGAAGCTTTCTTT.

The chain couples TRBV4-2 to TRBJ2-7; 8 nucleotides match TRBD1. Germline values: CDR1 LGHNA, CDR2 YNFKEQ. The CDR3 covers 16 residues. Trimming took 4 bases from V and 3 from J; bases not matched to a gene: 11. In DNA form, the CDR3 reads TGTGCCAGCAGCCGACCCCGGGACAGGAAGAACTACGAGCAGTACTTC. Its protein is CASSRPRDRKNYEQYF.

This clone was detected only once. The J gene is TRBJ2-7, the V gene TRBV28, with TRBD2 identical over 15 bases. The CDR3 runs to 19 residues. V gave up 3 bases and J gave up 6 bases; unmatched junction bases: 15. The germline gives CDR1 MDHEN, CDR2 SYDVKM. The CDR3 loop is CASSLSRGTSGGPRGEQYF. The DNA for the CDR3 is TGTGCCAGCAGTTTGAGCAGGGGGACTAGCGGGGGGCCCCGGGGCGAGCAGTACTTC.

The chain is built from TRBV28 and TRBJ1-5, with D unclear. Germline lookup yields CDR1 MDHEN and CDR2 SYDVKM. Trimming removed 0 bases from V and 4 bases from J, with 7 bases in between. This CDR3 comprises 14 residues. The DNA of the CDR3 is TGTGCCAGCAGTTTATGGATCCGGAATCAGCCCCAGCATTTT. It codes for CASSLWIRNQPQHF.

The chain links TRBV6-1 to TRBJ1-1; D remains unclear. Per germline, CDR1 MNHNS and CDR2 SASEGT. V was clipped by 3 bases and J by 1 base, with 18 bases between them. The CDR3 totals 17 residues. This CDR3 reads CASSDPPPGGPNTEAFF. The CDR3 region has the DNA TGTGCCAGCAGTGATCCCCCACCCGGCGGGCCGAACACTGAAGCTTTCTTT.

The rearrangement links TRBV4-1 to TRBJ1-1, with 8 bases that match TRBD1. The ends lost 4 bases at V and 5 bases at J; junction bases unmatched: 9. CDR1 is MGHRA and CDR2 is YSYEKL in the germline V gene. The CDR3 extends over 15 amino acids. CDR3 in DNA: TGCGCCAGCAGCCCCCGACAGGGGCCAGGGACTGAAGCTTTCTTT. Protein product: CASSPRQGPGTEAFF.

V and J are TRBV28 and TRBJ2-3; D might be TRBD1 (6 bases). CDR3 length equals 14 residues. Trimming removed 5 bases from V and 2 bases from J, with 11 bases in between. Germline values: CDR1 MDHEN, CDR2 SYDVKM. Here the CDR3 DNA reads TGTGCCAGCAGTCCCAACAGGGTCACAGATACGCAGTATTTT. It specifies CASSPNRVTDTQYF. The full variable domain, in which reference TRBV28 and TRBJ2-3 provide the parts outside the CDR3, is DVKVTQSSRYLVKRTGEKVFLECVQDMDHENMFWYRQDPGLGLRLIYFSYDVKMKEKGDIPEGYSVSREKKERFSLILESASTNQTSMYLCASSPNRVTDTQYFGPGTRLTVL.

The gene calls are TRBV7-3 and TRBJ2-3; no firm D call. Germline CDR1 and CDR2: SGHTA and FQGTGA. The length of the CDR3 is 14 residues. V lost 2 bases and J 4 bases, leaving 10 bases between the germline ends. CDR3: CASSLQSGSDTQYF. The CDR3 nucleotides read TGTGCCAGCAGCTTACAGTCAGGTTCAGATACGCAGTATTTT.

The V gene is TRBV28, the J gene TRBJ1-2; D perhaps matches TRBD1 (6 bases). The V end was cut by 6 bases, the J end by 4 bases, with 9 bases between. The V gene's germline CDR1 is MDHEN and CDR2 SYDVKM. The CDR3 spans 12 residues. Here the CDR3 reads CASSRTAYGYTF. CDR3 in DNA: TGTGCCAGCAGCCGGACAGCCTATGGCTACACCTTC.